These 27 T cell receptor beta chains were sequenced from one sample in a study of blood T cell repertoires in COVID-19. Measured with immunoSEQ multiplex PCR; TCRdb has only the in-frame clones, and not every one. Counted here are approximately 210,000 clones, approximately 82% occurring once; the ten biggest clones make up less than 4%. Sequencing was done on a sample of peripheral blood. The receptor set was obtained from a woman older than 75 with acute or convalescent COVID-19.

The chain has TRBV30 and TRBJ1-1; the match to TRBD1 covers 8 bases. CDR3 size: 15 residues. Germline CDR1 is GTSNPN and CDR2 is SVGIG (reference sequence). V dropped 2 bases and J dropped 4; count of bases not matched to a gene: 9. The CDR3 protein is CAWSLGTGWATEAFF. The CDR3 DNA follows: TGTGCCTGGAGTCTAGGGACAGGTTGGGCCACTGAAGCTTTCTTT.

The rearrangement links TRBV7-2 to TRBJ1-1; no reliable D call. The CDR3 contains 13 residues. From germline, CDR1 is SGHTA and CDR2 FQGNSA. The V and J ends lost 4 bases and 0 bases respectively, with 6 bases between them. The CDR3 coding sequence is TGTGCCAGCAGCTCCGGTATGAACACTGAAGCTTTCTTT. It is translated as CASSSGMNTEAFF.

This chain connects TRBV5-8 to TRBJ1-6; tentatively, D is TRBD1 (5 bases). In germline, CDR1 is SGHTS, CDR2 YDEGEE. The CDR3 extends over 14 amino acids. Trimming cost V 4 bases and J 7 bases, with 12 bases left between them. The CDR3 DNA reads TGTGCCAGCAGCCCCCAGGGATTCAATTCACCCCTCCACTTT. Its translation: CASSPQGFNSPLHF.

This rearrangement joins TRBV15 to TRBJ2-2; D is unclear. Germline assignment: CDR1 LNHNV and CDR2 YYDKDF (reference sequence). With 0 bases removed from V and 12 bases from J, the gap between germline ends came to 8 bases. The CDR3 spans 12 residues. CDR3 in amino acids: CATSREDTKLFF. The CDR3 DNA is TGTGCCACCAGCAGAGAAGACACGAAGCTGTTTTTT. The full variable domain, its missing parts supplied by reference TRBV15 and TRBJ2-2, is DAMVIQNPRYQVTQFGKPVTLSCSQTLNHNVMYWYQQKSSQAPKLLFHYYDKDFNNEADTPDNFQSRRPNTSFCFLDIRSPGLGDTAMYLCATSREDTKLFFGEGSRLTVL.

J is TRBJ2-3 and V is TRBV9, with TRBD1 matching 7 bases. The CDR3 is 16 amino acids. Trimming took 4 bases from V and 0 from J; bases not matched to a gene: 8. Germline V gene sequence: CDR1 SGDLS, CDR2 YYNGEE. CDR3 sequence: CASSLGTAPSTDTQYF. In DNA, the CDR3 is TGTGCCAGCAGCCTTGGGACAGCGCCTAGCACAGATACGCAGTATTTT.

Of note for this clone: This same CDR3 is encoded by further DNA sequences in the sample. J is TRBJ1-2 and V is TRBV6-2 or TRBV6-3, with D possibly being TRBD1 (6 bases). The CDR3 extends over 13 amino acids. CDR1 and CDR2 (germline): MNHEY, SVGEGT. The germline V and J ends were trimmed by 0 bases and 7 bases, with 9 bases remaining between them. Here the CDR3 reads CASSYSGGGGYTF. CDR3 nucleotide sequence: TGTGCCAGCAGTTACTCAGGGGGTGGTGGCTACACCTTC.

The genes are TRBV9 and TRBJ1-1, with no clear D. Germline V CDR1 and CDR2: SGDLS, YYNGEE. This CDR3 region has 14 residues. V was clipped by 0 bases and J by 1 base, with 7 bases between them. The CDR3 DNA reads as TGTGCCAGCAGCGTAGGTAGCCAGAACACTGAAGCTTTCTTT. Protein: CASSVGSQNTEAFF.

V gene TRBV6-5 combines with J gene TRBJ2-2; possibly TRBD1 for D (5 bases). Germline V gene sequence: CDR1 MNHEY, CDR2 SVGAGI. This CDR3 is built from 14 residues. V was trimmed by 3 bases and J by 6 bases, leaving 11 bases between them. CDR3: CASSYIGVSGELFF. The DNA for the CDR3 is TGTGCCAGCAGTTATATAGGGGTTTCCGGGGAGCTGTTTTTT.

J is TRBJ2-1 and V is TRBV9; 8 nucleotides line up with TRBD2. The CDR3 runs 15 residues. Germline V gene data show CDR1 as SGDLS and CDR2 as YYNGEE. Losses at the gene ends were 0 bases for V and 3 bases for J; bases not matched to a gene: 2. This CDR3 reads CASSVELAGYNEQFF. In nucleotides, the CDR3 is TGTGCCAGCAGCGTAGAGCTAGCGGGCTACAATGAGCAGTTCTTC.

The chain joins TRBV9 to TRBJ2-1; 9 bases are a match to TRBD2. V gave up 4 bases and J gave up 10 bases; unmatched junction bases: 15. CDR3 length: 16 amino acids. Germline V lookup: CDR1 SGDLS, CDR2 YYNGEE. The CDR3 sequence: CASSPRLAGAQKEQFF. CDR3 DNA: TGTGCCAGCAGCCCCCGATTAGCGGGGGCTCAAAAGGAGCAGTTCTTC.

This clone appeared once. The rearrangement uses TRBV2 and TRBJ2-5, with D tentatively TRBD1 (7 bases). Germline V gene data show CDR1 as SNHLY and CDR2 as FYNNEI. This CDR3 has 14 amino acids. The V gene lost 6 bases and the J gene lost 1 base, with 12 bases spanning the gap. CDR3 sequence (DNA): TGTGCCAGCAGGGATCAGGGGGGCCAAGAGACCCAGTACTTC. Its translation: CASRDQGGQETQYF. Filled out from reference TRBV2 and TRBJ2-5, the complete variable domain reads EPEVTQTPSHQVTQMGQEVILRCVPISNHLYFYWYRQILGQKVEFLVSFYNNEISEKSEIFDDQFSVERPDGSNFTLKIRSTKLEDSAMYFCASRDQGGQETQYFGPGTRLLVL.

This clone was seen just once. The chain couples TRBV4-2 to TRBJ2-2; TRBD2 matches 16 bases. V shed 3 bases and J 0 bases; nucleotides not matched to a gene: 7. Germline CDR1 reads LGHNA; CDR2 reads YNFKEQ. The CDR3 is made up of 20 amino acids. The CDR3 protein is CASSQASGLAGGANTGELFF. The DNA for the CDR3 is TGTGCCAGCAGCCAGGCCTCGGGACTAGCGGGGGGGGCGAACACCGGGGAGCTGTTTTTT.

The chain recombines TRBV4-2 with TRBJ1-4; 11 nucleotides align to TRBD1. This CDR3 is 18 amino acids long. V lost 0 bases and J lost 7; bases outside the gene matches: 10. The germline CDR1 and CDR2 sequences are LGHNA and YNFKEQ. This chain's CDR3 is CASSQDRTGGSAGEKLFF. The CDR3 nucleotides are TGTGCCAGCAGCCAAGATCGGACAGGGGGCAGTGCTGGTGAAAAACTGTTTTTT.

As regards this clone: The same CDR3 is also encoded by other DNA sequences in this sample. The chain uses TRBV5-1 and TRBJ2-7; 10 bases match TRBD1. V shed 4 bases and J 6 bases; nucleotides not matched to a gene: 7. The germline V gene has CDR1 SGHRS and CDR2 YFSETQ. The CDR3 spans 14 residues. CDR3 sequence (DNA): TGCGCCAGCAGCCTGGGACAGGGGACGGGCGAGCAGTACTTC. Its protein is CASSLGQGTGEQYF. Variable domain in full (rest from reference TRBV5-1 and TRBJ2-7): KAGVTQTPRYLIKTRGQQVTLSCSPISGHRSVSWYQQTPGQGLQFLFEYFSETQRNKGNFPGRFSGRQFSNSRSEMNVSTLELGDSALYLCASSLGQGTGEQYFGPGTRLTVT.

As concerns this clone: A junction end diverges from the germline sequence, so it may reflect a read error. This chain links TRBV6-2 or TRBV6-3 with TRBJ2-7; D call uncertain. Germline V CDR1 and CDR2: MNHEY, SVGEGT. CDR3 length equals 14 residues. The CDR3 nucleotides are TGTGCCAGCAGTTACTCGGCAGTAACCCACGAGCGGTACTTC. It yields the protein CASSYSAVTHERYF.

The rearrangement links TRBV4-1 to TRBJ2-3, with 9 bases fitting TRBD2. With 0 bases clipped from V and 2 bases from J, the junction kept 9 bases outside the gene matches. The CDR3 consists of 18 residues. Germline V CDR1 and CDR2: MGHRA, YSYEKL. The CDR3 region is CASSQERRERGVTDTQYF. The CDR3 DNA sequence: TGCGCCAGCAGCCAAGAGAGGAGGGAGCGGGGGGTCACAGATACGCAGTATTTT.

The genes are TRBV2 and TRBJ2-2; 8 bases align to TRBD1. The V gene's germline CDR1 is SNHLY and CDR2 FYNNEI. The CDR3 sequence is 15 residues long. The trim removed 4 bases at V and 1 base at J, leaving 2 bases unmatched. CDR3 loop: CASSVDRGNTGELFF. The CDR3 DNA reads as TGTGCCAGCAGTGTCGACAGGGGGAACACCGGGGAGCTGTTTTTT.

Points on this clone: This same CDR3 is encoded by further DNA sequences in the sample. This chain joins TRBV7-2 and TRBJ1-5; 8 nucleotides match TRBD1. Germline V gives CDR1 SGHTA, CDR2 FQGNSA. The V and J ends lost 4 bases and 2 bases, in that order; junction bases with no gene match: 4. There are 15 residues in the CDR3. CDR3: CASSSQGARNQPQHF. Written as DNA, the CDR3 is TGTGCCAGCAGCTCGCAGGGGGCGCGCAATCAGCCCCAGCATTTT.

This chain uses TRBV5-1 with TRBJ2-7, with D perhaps matching TRBD1 (6 bases). The germline CDR1 and CDR2 sequences are SGHRS and YFSETQ. The CDR3 extends over 11 amino acids. Trimming left V 4 bases short and J 5 bases short, with 7 bases between. The CDR3 DNA reads TGCGCCAGCAGCGGGGGCCACGAGCAGTACTTC. Translation gives CASSGGHEQYF.

The DNA of the CDR3 is TGTGCCAGCAAAAATGGGGCAGACAGCCGTAATGGCTACACCTTC. Protein sequence: CASKNGADSRNGYTF. V and J are TRBV5-5 and TRBJ1-2; D is perhaps TRBD1 (5 bases). The germline V gene has CDR1 SGHKS and CDR2 YYEKEE (reference sequence). The ends were cut back, 6 bases at V and 6 bases at J, with 21 bases in the middle. This CDR3 has 15 residues.

V and J are TRBV14 and TRBJ2-7, with D possibly matching TRBD2 (5 bases). The germline CDR1 and CDR2 sequences are SGHDN and FVKESK. The CDR3 totals 14 residues. V was clipped by 3 bases and J by 2 bases, with 11 bases between them. DNA of the CDR3: TGTGCCAGCAGCCATATCGGGGTAACCTACGAGCAGTACTTC. Translating gives CASSHIGVTYEQYF.

This chain uses TRBV9 with TRBJ1-1; possible D gene TRBD1, 6 bases. Germline-derived CDR1 and CDR2 are SGDLS and YYNGEE. Trimming shortened V by 5 bases and J by 1 base, and 12 bases separated the two germline ends. This CDR3 contains 14 residues. The CDR3 loop is CASRPGQTNTEAFF. CDR3 nucleotides: TGTGCCAGCAGACCGGGACAAACGAACACTGAAGCTTTCTTT. The full variable domain, completed using reference TRBV9 and TRBJ1-1, is DSGVTQTPKHLITATGQRVTLRCSPRSGDLSVYWYQQSLDQGLQFLIQYYNGEERAKGNILERFSAQQFPDLHSELNLSSLELGDSALYFCASRPGQTNTEAFFGQGTRLTVV.

J is TRBJ2-1 and V is TRBV29-1; 9 bases align to TRBD1. V was clipped by 3 bases and J by 6 bases; unmatched bases: 12. The CDR3 is 16 residues long. Per the germline V gene, CDR1 is SQVTM and CDR2 is ANQGSEA. The CDR3 loop reads CSVDPGQGIGVNEQFF. The CDR3 DNA sequence: TGCAGCGTTGACCCCGGACAGGGGATAGGTGTCAATGAGCAGTTCTTC.

This chain connects TRBV6-5 to TRBJ1-5; D is possibly TRBD1 (5 bases). The germline V gene encodes CDR1 MNHEY and CDR2 SVGAGI. The ends were cut back, 6 bases at V and 6 bases at J, with 12 bases in the middle. The CDR3 consists of 13 residues. The CDR3 DNA reads TGTGCCAGCAGCAGACAGTATGGTCAGCCCCAGCATTTT. This gives the protein CASSRQYGQPQHF.

The rearrangement uses TRBV4-3 and TRBJ1-2; 7 nucleotides line up with TRBD1. CDR1 and CDR2 from the germline V gene are LGHNA and YSLEER. Trimming took 0 bases from V and 4 from J; bases not matched to a gene: 11. The CDR3 length is 17 residues. Written as DNA, the CDR3 is TGCGCCAGCAGCCAAGATGACACAGGGGCCGGGGTCTATGGCTACACCTTC. The encoded protein is CASSQDDTGAGVYGYTF.

For this clone: Other DNA variants within this sample encode the same CDR3. The V and J genes are TRBV7-3 and TRBJ1-6; 8 bases fit TRBD1. The germline V gene encodes CDR1 SGHTA and CDR2 FQGTGA. Trimming cost V 5 bases and J 6 bases; bases outside gene matches: 6. The CDR3 sequence is 15 residues long. The CDR3 is CASSSGQGLNSPLHF. In DNA form, the CDR3 reads TGTGCCAGCAGCAGCGGACAGGGCCTTAATTCACCCCTCCACTTT.

V gene TRBV12-3 or TRBV12-4 combines with J gene TRBJ1-2; 11 bases are a match to TRBD1. The CDR3 is made up of 13 amino acids. V shed 7 bases and J 7 bases; nucleotides not matched to a gene: 5. For the CDR3, the DNA is TGTGCCAGCACCCCGGGACAGGGGGGTGGCTACACCTTC. Translating gives CASTPGQGGGYTF.